This T cell receptor beta chain was sequenced for a study of breast tumors, draining lymph nodes, adjacent tissues (dated by TCRdb to the mid-2010s). About the study as a whole: Breast cancer patients provided tumor, adjacent nontumor tissue and axillary lymph nodes, and the study compared the TCR beta repertoires across these three sources. The study was designed to assess the relationships and possible T-cell exchange between tumor, surrounding tissue and draining lymph node repertoires in human breast cancer.

The instrument was an Illumina HiSeq 2000. TCR beta chain libraries were generated through multiplex PCR amplification. The amplified TCR beta chain products were analyzed by high-throughput sequencing. TCRdb trimmed the raw reads at Q25, called clones with MiXCR and kept productive beta chains. Rows with one shared CDR3 protein collapse into an entry with the most common genes and DNA. For this sample the table gives some 52,000 distinct CDR3 sequences, of which under 50% were detected only once. The ten largest account for 8% to 11% of the sample. V sheds 3 bases and J sheds 9 bases, leaving 8 bases between their ends. For CDR1 and CDR2, the germline V gene lists SGHVS and FQNEAQ. The CDR3 covers 12 residues, taking in both the cysteine and the phenylalanine. The DNA shown is the 36-base CDR3, in frame from base 1. What the authors observed across the whole study: Tumor T-cell repertoires showed less diversity than lymph node repertoires and more diversity than nontumor tissue repertoires, and tumor T-cell repertoires showed preferential V and J gene usage. In luminal-like breast cancer, tumor and nontumor tissue repertoires resembled each other significantly more than in basal-like breast cancer. The conclusion that tumor T cells originate in lymph nodes was presented as consistent with a hypothesis rather than as directly demonstrated. The data were considered consistent with most tumor T cells being derived from the lymph node and subsequently expanding within tumor tissue.

Ten or more counts support this clonotype. What this receptor recognizes is not known. One base away there is no much larger clone; base qualities are not given. The TCR sequence derives from a female donor with breast cancer. Some clones in this sample may be carry-over from other donors' samples. The sequence is built from TRBV7-8 and TRBJ2-2; the D gene is perhaps TRBD2, on 6 matching bases. The sequencing sample was made of breast tumor tissue. CDR3 region: CASSLGGRELFF. Read as DNA, the sequence is TGTGCCAGCAGCTTGGGAGGACGGGAGCTGTTTTTT.